This T cell receptor beta chain was recovered during a study of vaccination and CD4 T cells after COVID-19. For the study at large: Post-vaccine sample collection happened at a median of 72 days after dose two, ranging 14 to 241.

This clonotype was counted a single time. Its antigen remains unknown. The Oncomine TCR Beta short-read assay generated sequence data from the DNA of cultured CD4+ T cells. From the PCR reads, TCRdb called clonotypes with MiXCR, one entry per CDR3 protein. Of 11,000 to 15,000 distinct CDR3 sequences in the sample, nearly 75% were seen once. Germline V gives CDR1 DFQATT, CDR2 SNEGSKA (reference sequence). There are 12 residues in the CDR3. Trimming shortened V by 7 bases and J by 2 bases, and 11 bases separated the two germline ends. The sample's treatment: approximately 11-day PBMC culture with coronavirus spike peptide pools or control peptides (ViraFEST assay). ViraFEST used peptide pools to expand antigen-specific T cells before TCR sequencing. General study points: Clonotypes reactive to SARS-CoV-2 had a median that went up from about 20 to 38, but not significantly. Convalescent patients showed a median around 88% of reactive clones that were seen only post-vaccination.

The TCR comes from a human donor who had recovered from COVID-19. The gene calls are TRBV20-1 and TRBJ2-5, with D unclear. Sequencing input: CD4+ T cells from blood, cultured in vitro. This CDR3 is CSVRTNQETQYF. DNA for the CDR3: TGCAGTGTAAGAACAAATCAAGAGACCCAGTACTTC.